Below, 30 T cell receptor beta chains from the same sample are listed, as sequenced in a study of T cell responses to AZD1222 COVID-19 vaccine. TCRdb's table, derived via immunoSEQ multiplex PCR, lists solely in-frame clones and lacks some. Of approximately 88,000 clones listed, around 90% are singletons. The sequencing here drew on peripheral blood, taken on day 0 of AZD1222 vaccination. Receptors were obtained from an adult in good health.

This clone was recorded only once. This chain connects TRBV11-1 to TRBJ2-3; D is possibly TRBD1 or TRBD2 (5 bases each). The germline CDR1 and CDR2 sequences are SGHAT and FQDESV (reference sequence). V was cut by 2 bases and J by 6 bases, with 9 bases left in between. This CDR3 is 13 amino acids long. The chain's CDR3 is CASSLRWGDTQYF. The CDR3 coding sequence is TGTGCCAGCAGCTTACGCTGGGGGGATACGCAGTATTTT.

This clone came up many times. This chain connects TRBV7-2 to TRBJ1-5; D is possibly TRBD1 (6 bases). The CDR3 consists of 16 residues. Looked up from germline, CDR1 is SGHTA and CDR2 is FQGNSA. Between the trimmed V and J ends, which lost 6 bases and 9 bases, there was a span of 24 bases. The CDR3 DNA sequence: TGTGCCAGCAGACTTCGTAGGGGCAGGGGCGGGAGGCCCCAGCATTTT. This gives the protein CASRLRRGRGGRPQHF.

CDR3 loop: CASSLMQEGVGFF. CDR3 sequence (DNA): TGTGCCAGCAGCTTAATGCAGGAGGGGGTAGGGTTCTTC. The chain recombines TRBV7-9 with TRBJ2-1; D may match TRBD1 or TRBD2 (6 bases each). In germline, CDR1 is SEHNR, CDR2 FQNEAQ (reference sequence). V was cut by 2 bases and J by 15 bases, with 17 bases left in between. The CDR3 runs to 13 residues.

The chain carries TRBV28 and TRBJ1-1, with 8 bases aligning to TRBD1. Germline values: CDR1 MDHEN, CDR2 SYDVKM. The CDR3 has 14 residues. The V gene end was trimmed by 3 bases and the J gene end by 4 bases; junction bases not matched to a gene: 4. CDR3 in amino acids: CASSFQGASTEAFF. The DNA for the CDR3 is TGTGCCAGCAGTTTTCAGGGGGCGAGCACTGAAGCTTTCTTT. Full variable domain (rest looked up from reference TRBV28 and TRBJ1-1): DVKVTQSSRYLVKRTGEKVFLECVQDMDHENMFWYRQDPGLGLRLIYFSYDVKMKEKGDIPEGYSVSREKKERFSLILESASTNQTSMYLCASSFQGASTEAFFGQGTRLTVV.

The rearrangement joins TRBV5-1 to TRBJ1-3, with D tentatively TRBD1 (5 bases). Germline CDR1 and CDR2: SGHRS and YFSETQ. V lost 1 base and J 0 bases, leaving 14 bases between the germline ends. The CDR3 spans 17 residues. CDR3 residues: CASSLYGDGGSGNTIYF. In DNA form, the CDR3 reads TGCGCCAGCAGCTTGTACGGCGACGGGGGCTCTGGAAACACCATATATTTT.

The V call is TRBV7-9, the J call TRBJ1-3, with 8 bases aligning to TRBD1. With V trimmed by 1 base and J by 3 bases, 5 bases remained unmatched. The CDR3 runs to 16 residues. CDR1 is SEHNR, CDR2 FQNEAQ, per germline (reference sequence). The CDR3 coding sequence is TGTGCCAGCAGCTTAGGGAAGGACAGGGTTGGAAACACCATATATTTT. This gives the protein CASSLGKDRVGNTIYF.

This clone was recorded a few times. The gene calls are TRBV2 and TRBJ2-7; D not certain. The CDR3 sequence is 10 residues long. CDR1 is SNHLY, CDR2 FYNNEI, per germline. V was cut by 6 bases and J by 3 bases, with 3 bases left in between. The CDR3 loop is CASSIYEQYF. The CDR3 region has the DNA TGTGCCAGCAGCATCTACGAGCAGTACTTC.

V usage is TRBV20-1 and J usage is TRBJ2-1; D call uncertain. Germline assignment: CDR1 DFQATT and CDR2 SNEGSKA (reference sequence). This CDR3 is built from 10 residues. The DNA for the CDR3 is TGCAGCGCCTTTTACAATGAGCAGTTCTTC. It translates to CSAFYNEQFF.

The rearrangement uses TRBV6-5 and TRBJ1-1; TRBD1 matches 9 bases. The J segment lost 8 bases and the V segment lost 1 base, leaving 8 bases of the junction unmatched. Germline loops: CDR1 MNHEY, CDR2 SVGAGI. The length of the CDR3 is 15 residues. For the CDR3, the DNA is TGTGCCAGCAGTTACTGGGGACAGGGTCCTTCCGAAGCTTTCTTT. Translation: CASSYWGQGPSEAFF.

This rearrangement joins TRBV28 to TRBJ1-4; tentatively, D is TRBD1 (5 bases). This CDR3 region has 14 residues. In germline, CDR1 is MDHEN, CDR2 SYDVKM. V lost 6 bases to trimming and J lost 5 bases, with 13 bases between them. CDR3 coding DNA: TGTGCCAGCAGCACCCGACAGTTGAATGAAAAACTGTTTTTT. Its protein product is CASSTRQLNEKLFF.

The rearrangement uses TRBV6-5 and TRBJ2-5, with D perhaps TRBD1 (6 bases). V shed 7 bases and J shed 1 base, with 16 bases lying between them. CDR3 size: 15 residues. Germline V gene data show CDR1 as MNHEY and CDR2 as SVGAGI. CDR3: CASTPVGAGQETQYF. The CDR3, as DNA: TGTGCCAGCACCCCGGTGGGGGCCGGCCAAGAGACCCAGTACTTC.

The chain joins TRBV28 to TRBJ1-6, with no clear D. The CDR3 runs 11 residues. V lost 5 bases and J lost 5, with 1 base in between. Germline V gives CDR1 MDHEN, CDR2 SYDVKM. The chain's CDR3 is CASSNNSPLHF. The CDR3 DNA follows: TGTGCCAGCAGTAATAATTCACCCCTCCACTTT.

This clone has only one observation. V is TRBV10-3 and J is TRBJ2-2, with D tentatively TRBD1 (5 bases). Trimming took 5 bases from V and 6 from J, leaving 16 bases between them. The germline CDR1 and CDR2 sequences are ENHRY and SYGVKD. This CDR3 region has 15 residues. The CDR3 DNA reads TGTGCCATCAGTTGGGGCTCAGCCCAGTCCGGGGAGCTGTTTTTT. Translating gives CAISWGSAQSGELFF.

This chain joins TRBV9 and TRBJ2-1; 12 bases fit TRBD2. Germline V lookup: CDR1 SGDLS, CDR2 YYNGEE. The V gene end was trimmed by 3 bases and the J gene end by 5 bases; junction bases not matched to a gene: 9. This CDR3 region has 17 residues. DNA of the CDR3: TGTGCCAGCAGCGCGTCACCTAGCGGGAGGGCCCACAATGAGCAGTTCTTC. This encodes CASSASPSGRAHNEQFF.

The chain uses TRBV28 and TRBJ2-5, with a weak D call TRBD2 (5 bases). This CDR3 is 17 amino acids long. Germline-derived CDR1 and CDR2 are MDHEN and SYDVKM. Trimming pared 6 bases from V and 2 bases from J, leaving 22 bases between. CDR3 sequence reads: CASRTKIGRTIQETQYF. CDR3 nucleotides: TGTGCCAGCAGGACTAAAATTGGGCGGACGATTCAAGAGACCCAGTACTTC.

This sequence joins TRBV10-3 and TRBJ2-7; TRBD1 matches at 8 bases. V gave up 9 bases and J gave up 7 bases; unmatched junction bases: 8. Germline V lookup: CDR1 ENHRY, CDR2 SYGVKD. The CDR3 runs 12 residues. CDR3 loop: CAIKPGGAEQYF. CDR3 nucleotide sequence: TGTGCCATAAAGCCAGGGGGCGCTGAGCAGTACTTC.

V and J are TRBV9 and TRBJ2-1, with 16 bases aligning to TRBD2. The ends lost 3 bases at V and 2 bases at J; junction bases unmatched: 11. CDR3 size: 20 residues. Per germline, CDR1 SGDLS and CDR2 YYNGEE. This CDR3 reads CASSADYGTSGRVAYNEQFF. CDR3 sequence (DNA): TGTGCCAGCAGCGCGGATTACGGGACTAGCGGGAGGGTCGCCTACAATGAGCAGTTCTTC.

V is TRBV9 and J is TRBJ2-7; 11 bases fit TRBD2. After removal of 3 bases from V and 4 bases from J, the junction contained 3 bases not matched to a gene. This CDR3 has 14 amino acids. Germline assignment: CDR1 SGDLS and CDR2 YYNGEE. CDR3 in amino acids: CASSALAGAYEQYF. For the CDR3, the DNA is TGTGCCAGCAGCGCACTAGCGGGAGCTTACGAGCAGTACTTC.

V and J are TRBV4-2 and TRBJ1-4, with D possibly matching TRBD1 (5 bases). Trimming stripped 3 bases from V and 4 bases from J, with 12 bases between. There are 15 residues in the CDR3. The V gene's germline CDR1 is LGHNA and CDR2 YNFKEQ. The CDR3 coding sequence is TGTGCCAGCAGCCAGAGCCGGGGGGGTAATGAAAAACTGTTTTTT. Translating gives CASSQSRGGNEKLFF.

This clone turned up a few times. V and J are TRBV5-1 and TRBJ2-1, with D possibly matching TRBD1 (6 bases). Between the trimmed V and J ends, which lost 3 bases and 5 bases, there was a span of 18 bases. Germline CDR1 and CDR2: SGHRS and YFSETQ. The CDR3 consists of 16 residues. The CDR3 loop reads CASSYRTGKWNNEQFF. As DNA, the CDR3 is TGCGCCAGCAGCTATAGAACAGGGAAATGGAACAATGAGCAGTTCTTC.

V gene TRBV12-3 or TRBV12-4 combines with J gene TRBJ1-2; D might be TRBD1 (5 bases). This CDR3 contains 13 residues. V was shortened by 6 bases and J by 4 bases, with 12 bases between the two germline ends. The CDR3 loop reads CASSPMGTYGYTF. CDR3 in DNA: TGTGCCAGCAGCCCCATGGGGACCTATGGCTACACCTTC.

With respect to this clone: A junction end diverges from the germline sequence, so it may reflect a read error. The V call is TRBV19, the J call TRBJ2-1, with D possibly matching TRBD1 (5 bases). Germline CDR1 is LNHDA and CDR2 is SQIVND (reference sequence). The CDR3 extends over 12 amino acids. DNA for the CDR3: TGTGCCAGTAGTACTGGGGCCAATGAACAGTTCTTC. The encoded protein is CASSTGANEQFF.

The gene calls are TRBV23-1 and TRBJ1-6, with TRBD1 matching over 8 bases. TRBV23-1 is classed as an ORF, of uncertain function. With 10 bases clipped from V and 6 bases from J, the junction kept 14 bases outside the gene matches. CDR3 size: 16 residues. The CDR3 protein is CATYIYFDRGNSPLHF. CDR3 sequence (DNA): TGCGCCACCTACATTTACTTCGACAGGGGTAATTCACCCCTCCACTTT.

CDR3 amino acids: CASSQDPGIIGELFF. CDR3 sequence (DNA): TGCGCCAGCAGCCAAGATCCTGGGATAATCGGGGAGCTGTTTTTT. J is TRBJ2-2 and V is TRBV4-1; D call uncertain. Germline values: CDR1 MGHRA, CDR2 YSYEKL. The CDR3 sequence is 15 residues long. The V and J ends lost 0 bases and 7 bases respectively, with 12 bases between them.

This chain joins TRBV28 and TRBJ2-7; possibly TRBD2 for D (7 bases). The V gene lost 8 bases and the J gene lost 6 bases, with 26 bases spanning the gap. Germline CDR1 reads MDHEN; CDR2 reads SYDVKM. The length of the CDR3 is 16 residues. The CDR3 DNA follows: TGTGCCAGCGCACTCGGGGGCGGGAGAGTCCGGGGCGAGCAGTACTTC. It translates to CASALGGGRVRGEQYF.

The rearrangement links TRBV4-2 to TRBJ2-1; D remains ambiguous. The CDR3 has 17 residues. CDR1 is LGHNA, CDR2 YNFKEQ, per germline. Trimming pared 0 bases from V and 3 bases from J, leaving 15 bases between. CDR3 sequence reads: CASSQEFQSPGYNEQFF. DNA for the CDR3: TGTGCCAGCAGCCAAGAGTTTCAGTCCCCGGGCTACAATGAGCAGTTCTTC.

The chain has TRBV28 and TRBJ1-6; D is unresolved. Trimming left V 7 bases short and J 7 bases short, with 20 bases between. The length of the CDR3 is 16 residues. The germline V gene encodes CDR1 MDHEN and CDR2 SYDVKM. In DNA, the CDR3 is TGTGCCAGCATCCCCCCACGACGAGAGGAAAATTCACCCCTCCACTTT. It encodes CASIPPRREENSPLHF.

The chain recombines TRBV10-3 with TRBJ1-5; D ambiguous. Trimming cost V 3 bases and J 0 bases, with 6 bases left between them. The CDR3 is 14 amino acids. The germline gives CDR1 ENHRY, CDR2 SYGVKD. CDR3: CAISDGSSNQPQHF. CDR3 sequence (DNA): TGTGCCATCAGTGATGGAAGTAGCAATCAGCCCCAGCATTTT.

As for this clone: The limits of the CDR3 on the DNA are not certain, so only TCRdb's listed CDR3 is given. CDR3: CASSQDLRAGTSGSEQFF. V is TRBV4-2 and J is TRBJ2-1; the table's D call TRBD2 went unverified against the DNA. Germline V lookup: CDR1 LGHNA, CDR2 YNFKEQ. The CDR3 spans 18 residues, counting both ends.

Of note for this clone: Other DNA sequences in this sample translate to the same CDR3. CDR3 region: CASSPGENTGELFF. CDR3 DNA: TGTGCCAGCTCACCTGGGGAGAACACCGGGGAGCTGTTTTTT. The chain links TRBV18 to TRBJ2-2; no firm D call. Germline V lookup: CDR1 KGHSH, CDR2 LQKENI. The length of the CDR3 is 14 residues. The V end lost 3 bases, the J end lost 1 base, and 6 bases lay between the germline ends.